One sample yielded the 15 T cell receptor beta chains listed below, sequenced in a study of T cells after yellow fever vaccination. MiXCR, applied by TCRdb to the 5' RACE reads, yields one record per CDR3 protein. The table records some 300,000 distinct CDR3 sequences, around 10% of them present only once. Sequencing was performed on CD4+ T cells sorted from PBMCs, taken 5 days after the yellow fever booster vaccination. The receptor source for this set is a man younger than 35 who received the YFV17D yellow fever vaccine.

This clonotype was observed a few times. The chain combines TRBV5-5 with TRBJ1-4, with D maybe TRBD1 (5 bases). V dropped 4 bases and J dropped 8 bases, with 12 bases sitting between them. The CDR3 totals 13 residues. The germline gives CDR1 SGHKS, CDR2 YYEKEE (reference sequence). The DNA for the CDR3 is TGTGCCAGCAGCACCCCAGGGCGGGAAAAACTGTTTTTT. Translated, it gives CASSTPGREKLFF.

The chain links TRBV24-1 to TRBJ2-1, with TRBD1 matching over 10 bases. CDR1 and CDR2 (germline): KGHDR, SFDVKD. V shed 3 bases and J 9 bases; nucleotides not matched to a gene: 7. The CDR3 length is 15 residues. The CDR3 reads CATSDRQGARGEQFF. In DNA, the CDR3 is TGTGCCACCAGTGATCGACAGGGGGCGAGGGGTGAGCAGTTCTTC.

This clonotype was observed a few times. The chain combines TRBV7-2 with TRBJ1-5; 10 nucleotides align to TRBD1. CDR1 SGHTA and CDR2 FQGNSA come from the germline V gene. The CDR3 contains 15 residues. V trimming: 5 bases; J trimming: 6 bases; junction bases outside the gene matches: 7. CDR3 amino acids: CASSGRGQGGQPQHF. CDR3 nucleotides: TGTGCCAGCAGCGGACGAGGACAGGGGGGTCAGCCCCAGCATTTT. The whole variable domain, remainder taken from reference TRBV7-2 and TRBJ1-5, is GAGVSQSPSNKVTEKGKDVELRCDPISGHTALYWYRQSLGQGLEFLIYFQGNSAPDKSGLPSDRFSAERTGGSVSTLTIQRTQQEDSAVYLCASSGRGQGGQPQHFGDGTRLSIL.

This clonotype was seen a few times. For the CDR3, the DNA is TGTGCCAGCAGTTTAGGGACTCAAGGCTCCTACAATGAGCAGTTCTTC. This translates into CASSLGTQGSYNEQFF. The J gene is TRBJ2-1, the V gene TRBV27, with a possible D match to TRBD2 (6 bases). The V gene lost 2 bases and the J gene lost 0 bases, with 11 bases spanning the gap. The CDR3 covers 16 residues. Germline CDR1 reads MNHEY; CDR2 reads SMNVEV (reference sequence).

This clonotype was observed a handful of times. The genes are TRBV4-3 and TRBJ1-1; D remains unclear. The CDR3 runs 15 residues. Per germline, CDR1 LGHNA and CDR2 YSLEER. Trimming left V 2 bases short and J 3 bases short, with 13 bases between. The DNA for the CDR3 is TGCGCCAGCAGCCAACTCCCTAGCGGGCACACTGAAGCTTTCTTT. Amino acid sequence: CASSQLPSGHTEAFF.

This clonotype was observed a few times. The J gene is TRBJ2-1, the V gene TRBV15; 8 bases agree with TRBD1. This CDR3 has 16 residues. Losses at the gene ends were 2 bases for V and 2 bases for J; bases not matched to a gene: 5. Germline V gene data show CDR1 as LNHNV and CDR2 as YYDKDF (reference sequence). The CDR3, as DNA: TGTGCCACCAGCAGACCAGGGACAGGCACCTACAATGAGCAGTTCTTC. This sequence encodes CATSRPGTGTYNEQFF.

This clonotype was observed many times. The J gene is TRBJ2-3, the V gene TRBV4-3; the D gene is possibly TRBD2 (5 bases). Trimming removed 4 bases at V and 1 base at J, with 15 bases between. CDR3 length: 16 residues. Germline V gene data show CDR1 as LGHNA and CDR2 as YSLEER. The CDR3, as DNA: TGCGCCAGCAGCCGGCGGGCAGCCTCAGGCACAGATACGCAGTATTTT. Translation: CASSRRAASGTDTQYF.

The chain uses TRBV7-9 and TRBJ1-6; D ambiguous. The V gene's germline CDR1 is SEHNR and CDR2 FQNEAQ (reference sequence). This CDR3 contains 15 residues. The ends were cut back, 1 base at V and 10 bases at J, with 14 bases in the middle. The CDR3 sequence is CASSLDEASGSPLHF. The CDR3 DNA is TGTGCCAGCAGCTTAGATGAGGCGTCGGGGTCACCCCTCCACTTT. Supplemented by reference TRBV7-9 and TRBJ1-6, the full variable domain reads DTGVSQNPRHKITKRGQNVTFRCDPISEHNRLYWYRQTLGQGPEFLTYFQNEAQLEKSRLLSDRFSAERPKGSFSTLEIQRTEQGDSAMYLCASSLDEASGSPLHFGNGTRLTVT.

The CDR3 spells CASSFTQAIPDTQYF. As DNA, the CDR3 is TGTGCCAGCAGCTTTACGCAAGCGATCCCAGATACGCAGTATTTT. The chain couples TRBV7-2 to TRBJ2-3; D gene ambiguous. The germline CDR1 and CDR2 sequences are SGHTA and FQGNSA. The CDR3 runs 15 residues. V lost 3 bases and J lost 4, with 14 bases in between.

This clonotype was detected only a few times. At one boundary the junction diverges from the germline segment, which might be a read error. The V gene is TRBV3-1, the J gene TRBJ2-7, with 7 bases that match TRBD1. CDR3 length equals 12 residues. Germline CDR1 and CDR2: LGHDT and YNNKEL (reference sequence). The CDR3 here is CASSPGQAVPNF. In DNA form, the CDR3 reads TGTGCCAGCAGCCCTGGACAGGCCGTGCCGAACTTC.

This chain links TRBV6-6 with TRBJ1-3, with TRBD1 identical over 7 bases. The junction had 12 bases not matched to a gene; V was cut back by 7 bases and J by 6 bases. Germline CDR1 is MNHNY and CDR2 is SVGAGI (reference sequence). The CDR3 is 15 amino acids. Here the CDR3 DNA reads TGTGCCAGCAAGGAGGGGGCGCGGAGTGTAAACACCATATATTTT. It translates to CASKEGARSVNTIYF.

The rearrangement uses TRBV11-2 and TRBJ2-3, with TRBD2 identical over 12 bases. The V gene's germline CDR1 is SGHAT and CDR2 FQNNGV. This CDR3 has 17 residues. V was clipped by 5 bases and J by 5 bases; unmatched bases: 11. The CDR3: CASSSGASGGAVDTQYF. The CDR3, as DNA: TGTGCCAGCAGCAGTGGGGCTAGCGGGGGGGCCGTAGATACGCAGTATTTT. Variable domain in full (rest from reference TRBV11-2 and TRBJ2-3): EAGVAQSPRYKIIEKRQSVAFWCNPISGHATLYWYQQILGQGPKLLIQFQNNGVVDDSQLPKDRFSAERLKGVDSTLKIQPAKLEDSAVYLCASSSGASGGAVDTQYFGPGTRLTVL.

This sequence joins TRBV7-8 and TRBJ2-5; TRBD2 might be the D (5 bases). Trimming pared 0 bases from V and 5 bases from J, leaving 13 bases between. The V gene's germline CDR1 is SGHVS and CDR2 FQNEAQ. The CDR3 covers 15 residues. The CDR3 bases are TGTGCCAGCAGCTTAGCTTATTCTAGCCAGGAGACCCAGTACTTC. It yields the protein CASSLAYSSQETQYF.

This clonotype was detected a few times. The genes are TRBV30 and TRBJ2-3, with no clear D. This CDR3 is 11 amino acids long. The germline V and J ends were trimmed by 5 bases and 6 bases, with 9 bases remaining between them. Germline V gene sequence: CDR1 GTSNPN, CDR2 SVGIG (reference sequence). The CDR3 loop reads CAWGPWDTQYF. In DNA, the CDR3 is TGTGCCTGGGGCCCCTGGGATACGCAGTATTTT.

This clonotype has a count of ten or more. The V and J genes are TRBV20-1 and TRBJ2-3; the D gene is possibly TRBD1 (6 bases). Germline CDR1 is DFQATT and CDR2 is SNEGSKA (reference sequence). The CDR3 is 14 amino acids. Between the trimmed V and J ends, which lost 3 bases and 3 bases, there was a span of 13 bases. This CDR3 is CSASNRERTDTQYF. CDR3 DNA sequence: TGCAGTGCTAGCAACAGGGAAAGGACAGATACGCAGTATTTT.